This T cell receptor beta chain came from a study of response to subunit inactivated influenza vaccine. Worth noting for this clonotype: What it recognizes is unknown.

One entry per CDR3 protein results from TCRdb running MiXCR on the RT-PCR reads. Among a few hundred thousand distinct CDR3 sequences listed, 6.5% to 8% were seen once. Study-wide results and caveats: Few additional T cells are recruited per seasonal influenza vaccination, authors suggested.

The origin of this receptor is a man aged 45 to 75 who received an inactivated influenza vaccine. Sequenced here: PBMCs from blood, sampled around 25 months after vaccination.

Written as DNA, the CDR3 is TGCAGTGCTAGGGACCCCAGAGCGGGACACCCCTACGAGCAGTACTTC. Translated, it gives CSARDPRAGHPYEQYF. The chain couples TRBV20-1 to TRBJ2-7; tentative D call: TRBD2 (7 bases). Trimming took 3 bases from V and 2 from J, leaving 20 bases between them. The CDR3 is 16 residues long. Per the germline V gene, CDR1 is DFQATT and CDR2 is SNEGSKA (reference sequence).